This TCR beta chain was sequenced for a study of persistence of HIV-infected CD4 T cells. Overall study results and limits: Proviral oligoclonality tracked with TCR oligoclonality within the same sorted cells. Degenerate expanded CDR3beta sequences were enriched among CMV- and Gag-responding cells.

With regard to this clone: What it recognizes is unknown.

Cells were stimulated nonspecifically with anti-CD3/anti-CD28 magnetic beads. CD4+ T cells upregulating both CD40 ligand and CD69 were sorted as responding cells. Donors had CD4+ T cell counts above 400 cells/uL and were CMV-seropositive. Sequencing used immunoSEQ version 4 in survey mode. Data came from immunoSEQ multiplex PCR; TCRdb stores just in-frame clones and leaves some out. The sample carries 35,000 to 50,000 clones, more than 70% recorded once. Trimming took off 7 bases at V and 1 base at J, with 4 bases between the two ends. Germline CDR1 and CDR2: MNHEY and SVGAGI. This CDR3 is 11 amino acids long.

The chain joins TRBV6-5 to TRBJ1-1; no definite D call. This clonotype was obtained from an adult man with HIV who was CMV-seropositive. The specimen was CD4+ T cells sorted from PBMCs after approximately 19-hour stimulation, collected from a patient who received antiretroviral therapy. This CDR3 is CASKANTEAFF. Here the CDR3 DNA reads TGTGCCAGCAAAGCGAACACTGAAGCTTTCTTT.